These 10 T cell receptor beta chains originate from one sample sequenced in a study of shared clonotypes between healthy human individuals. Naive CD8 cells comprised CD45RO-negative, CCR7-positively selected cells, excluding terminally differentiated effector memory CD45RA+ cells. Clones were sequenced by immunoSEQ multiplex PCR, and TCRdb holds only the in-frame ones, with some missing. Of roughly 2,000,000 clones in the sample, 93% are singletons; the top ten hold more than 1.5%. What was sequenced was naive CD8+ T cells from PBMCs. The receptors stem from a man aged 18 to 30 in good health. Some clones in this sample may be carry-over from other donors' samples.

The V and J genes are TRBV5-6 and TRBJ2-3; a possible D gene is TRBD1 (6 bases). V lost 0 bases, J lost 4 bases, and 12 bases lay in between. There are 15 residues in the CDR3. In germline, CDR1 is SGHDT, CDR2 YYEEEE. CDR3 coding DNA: TGTGCCAGCAGCTTGGTGCCAGGGGCGGCAGATACGCAGTATTTT. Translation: CASSLVPGAADTQYF.

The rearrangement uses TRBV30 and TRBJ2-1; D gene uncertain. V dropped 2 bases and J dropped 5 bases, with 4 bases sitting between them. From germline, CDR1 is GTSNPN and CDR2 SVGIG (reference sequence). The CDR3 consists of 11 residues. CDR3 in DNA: TGTGCCTGGAGTCGGAACAATGAGCAGTTCTTC. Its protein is CAWSRNNEQFF. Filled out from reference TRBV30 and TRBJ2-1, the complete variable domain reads SQTIHQWPATLVQPVGSPLSLECTVEGTSNPNLYWYRQAAGRGLQLLFYSVGIGQISSEVPQNLSASRPQDRQFILSSKKLLLSDSGFYLCAWSRNNEQFFGPGTRLTVL.

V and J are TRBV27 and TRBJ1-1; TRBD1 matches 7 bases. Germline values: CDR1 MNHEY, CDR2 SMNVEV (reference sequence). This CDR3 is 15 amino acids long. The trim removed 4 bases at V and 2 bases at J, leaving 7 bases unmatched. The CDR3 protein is CASSYQTGLNTEAFF. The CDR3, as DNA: TGTGCCAGCAGTTATCAGACAGGGCTCAACACTGAAGCTTTCTTT.

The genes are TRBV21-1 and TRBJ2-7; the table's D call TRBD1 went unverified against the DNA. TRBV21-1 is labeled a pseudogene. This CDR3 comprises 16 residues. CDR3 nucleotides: TGTGCCAGCAGACCTATCGGGACAGCAAGAACCTACGAGCAGTACTTC. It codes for CASRPIGTARTYEQYF.

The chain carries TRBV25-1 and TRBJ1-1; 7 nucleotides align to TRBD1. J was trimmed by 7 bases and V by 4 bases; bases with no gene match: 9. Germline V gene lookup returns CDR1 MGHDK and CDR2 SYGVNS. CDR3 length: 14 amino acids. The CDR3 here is CASSGLRGAVEAFF. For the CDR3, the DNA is TGTGCCAGCAGTGGACTCAGGGGGGCGGTTGAAGCTTTCTTT.

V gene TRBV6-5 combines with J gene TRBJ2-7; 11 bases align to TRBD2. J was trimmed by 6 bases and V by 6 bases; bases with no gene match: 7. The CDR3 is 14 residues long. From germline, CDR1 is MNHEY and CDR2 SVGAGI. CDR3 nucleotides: TGTGCCAGCAGCCCCATGACTAGCGGGACCGAGCAGTACTTC. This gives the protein CASSPMTSGTEQYF.

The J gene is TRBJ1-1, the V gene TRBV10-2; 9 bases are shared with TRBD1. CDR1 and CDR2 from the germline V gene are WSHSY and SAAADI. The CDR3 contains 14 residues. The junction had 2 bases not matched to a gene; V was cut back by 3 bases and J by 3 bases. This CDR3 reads CASSERDRDTEAFF. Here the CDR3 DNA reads TGCGCCAGCAGTGAACGGGACAGGGACACTGAAGCTTTCTTT.

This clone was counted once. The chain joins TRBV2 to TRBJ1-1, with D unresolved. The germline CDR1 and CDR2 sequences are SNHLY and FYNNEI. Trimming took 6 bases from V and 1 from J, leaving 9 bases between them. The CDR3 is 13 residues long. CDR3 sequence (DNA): TGTGCCAGCAGGGGAACGTGGAACACTGAAGCTTTCTTT. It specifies CASRGTWNTEAFF.

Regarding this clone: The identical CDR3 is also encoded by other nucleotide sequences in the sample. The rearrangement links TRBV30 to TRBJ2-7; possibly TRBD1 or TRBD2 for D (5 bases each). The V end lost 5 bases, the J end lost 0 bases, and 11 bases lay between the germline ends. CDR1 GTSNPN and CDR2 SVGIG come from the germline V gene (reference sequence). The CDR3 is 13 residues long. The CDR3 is CAWSGPISYEQYF. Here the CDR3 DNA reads TGTGCCTGGTCGGGACCTATCTCCTACGAGCAGTACTTC.

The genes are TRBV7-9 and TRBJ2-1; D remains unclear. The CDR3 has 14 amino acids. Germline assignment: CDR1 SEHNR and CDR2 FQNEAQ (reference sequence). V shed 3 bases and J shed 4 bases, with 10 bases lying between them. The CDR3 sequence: CASSLAVGYNEQFF. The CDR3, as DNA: TGTGCCAGCAGCTTGGCCGTGGGTTACAATGAGCAGTTCTTC.